The next 23 T cell receptor beta chains were all read from a single sample in a study of T cell responses to AZD1222 COVID-19 vaccine. Produced via immunoSEQ multiplex PCR; TCRdb's table is partial and in-frame only. The sample contains approximately 72,000 clones, about 88% of which appear only once. Sequencing was performed on peripheral blood, taken 28 days after the second AZD1222 dose. The receptors originated from an adult who received the AZD1222 COVID-19 vaccine.

The chain has TRBV9 and TRBJ1-6; 7 bases align to TRBD1. The J segment lost 6 bases and the V segment lost 4 bases, leaving 7 bases of the junction unmatched. CDR1 and CDR2 from the germline V gene are SGDLS and YYNGEE. CDR3 length equals 15 residues. CDR3 amino acids: CASSPQDRANSPLHF. CDR3 nucleotides: TGTGCCAGCAGCCCCCAAGACAGGGCTAATTCACCCCTCCACTTT.

The chain couples TRBV6-1 to TRBJ2-1; D unresolved. Deletions cut 1 base from V and 6 bases from J, with 4 bases between. Germline CDR1 is MNHNS and CDR2 is SASEGT. This CDR3 has 12 amino acids. CDR3 nucleotide sequence: TGTGCCAGCAGTGAAGTGAGCAATGAGCAGTTCTTC. It yields the protein CASSEVSNEQFF.

The chain recombines TRBV19 with TRBJ1-5; D is possibly TRBD1 (5 bases). CDR1 is LNHDA, CDR2 SQIVND, per germline (reference sequence). Between the trimmed V and J ends, which lost 5 bases and 3 bases, there was a span of 11 bases. This CDR3 has 14 residues. CDR3 protein: CASSQQDHNQPQHF. CDR3 DNA: TGTGCCAGTAGTCAACAGGACCACAATCAGCCCCAGCATTTT.

This chain joins TRBV11-1 and TRBJ2-5; possibly TRBD1 for D (5 bases). Germline CDR1 reads SGHAT; CDR2 reads FQDESV (reference sequence). This CDR3 comprises 14 residues. Trimming took 5 bases from V and 5 from J, leaving 15 bases between them. The CDR3 DNA is TGTGCCAGCAGCCCCAAAGAAGGGGTCGAGACCCAGTACTTC. Amino acids: CASSPKEGVETQYF.

This clone appeared a single time. This chain uses TRBV9 with TRBJ2-7; 9 positions agree with TRBD1. Germline V lookup: CDR1 SGDLS, CDR2 YYNGEE. CDR3 length: 16 residues. Trimming took 0 bases from V and 3 from J; bases not matched to a gene: 7. CDR3 coding DNA: TGTGCCAGCAGCGTAGGAATCGGGACAGGGAACTACGAGCAGTACTTC. This encodes CASSVGIGTGNYEQYF. Based on the CDR3 plus reference TRBV9 and TRBJ2-7, the full variable domain is DSGVTQTPKHLITATGQRVTLRCSPRSGDLSVYWYQQSLDQGLQFLIQYYNGEERAKGNILERFSAQQFPDLHSELNLSSLELGDSALYFCASSVGIGTGNYEQYFGPGTRLTVT.

This sequence joins TRBV6-5 and TRBJ1-6; the D gene is possibly TRBD1 (5 bases). The V end was cut by 6 bases, the J end by 6 bases, with 9 bases between. The length of the CDR3 is 13 residues. Germline V CDR1 and CDR2: MNHEY, SVGAGI. CDR3 bases: TGTGCCAGCAGGGCAGGGATTAATTCACCCCTCCACTTT. It codes for CASRAGINSPLHF.

This chain links TRBV6-2 or TRBV6-3 with TRBJ2-7, with D possibly being TRBD1 or TRBD2 (5 bases each). Trimming took off 4 bases at V and 4 bases at J, with 20 bases between the two ends. Germline-derived CDR1 and CDR2 are MNHEY and SVGEGT. The CDR3 consists of 16 residues. CDR3 in amino acids: CASSSRVPGRRYEQYF. The CDR3 nucleotides read TGTGCCAGCAGTTCGCGCGTTCCGGGGCGGAGGTACGAGCAGTACTTC.

The chain employs TRBV5-1 and TRBJ1-1; no clear D gene. Germline CDR1 SGHRS, CDR2 YFSETQ. V was pared by 0 bases and J by 0 bases, with 6 bases between. The CDR3 contains 14 residues. CDR3 region: CASSLEGLNTEAFF. CDR3 nucleotide sequence: TGCGCCAGCAGCTTGGAGGGATTGAACACTGAAGCTTTCTTT.

The rearrangement uses TRBV2 and TRBJ1-1; D remains unclear. V was clipped by 2 bases and J by 3 bases, with 7 bases between them. This CDR3 contains 13 residues. CDR1 is SNHLY, CDR2 FYNNEI, per germline. Here the CDR3 reads CASSERTYTEAFF. As DNA, the CDR3 is TGTGCCAGCAGTGAAAGGACCTACACTGAAGCTTTCTTT.

The chain recombines TRBV3-1 (or the pseudogene TRBV3-2) with TRBJ2-2; TRBD2 is a possible D gene (6 bases). In germline, CDR1 is LGHDT, CDR2 YNNKEL (reference sequence). CDR3 size: 17 residues. V lost 6 bases to trimming and J lost 4 bases, with 21 bases between them. CDR3 region: CASRVALVGGGTGELFF. As DNA, the CDR3 is TGTGCCAGCAGGGTAGCCCTCGTGGGAGGCGGCACCGGGGAGCTGTTTTTT.

This clone was counted only a few times. The chain is built from TRBV11-2 and TRBJ2-7, with a possible D match to TRBD1 (6 bases). This CDR3 is 15 amino acids long. V was cut by 1 base and J by 4 bases, with 14 bases left in between. Germline CDR1 reads SGHAT; CDR2 reads FQNNGV. In nucleotides, the CDR3 is TGTGCCAGCAGCTTAGCACCGGGACACTTGTACGAGCAGTACTTC. Translated, it gives CASSLAPGHLYEQYF.

V and J are TRBV11-3 and TRBJ2-1; D is perhaps TRBD2 (7 bases). V shed 4 bases and J shed 9 bases, with 19 bases lying between them. The germline V gene has CDR1 SGHNT and CDR2 YENEEA. There are 15 residues in the CDR3. CDR3 DNA sequence: TGTGCCAGCAGCTCCAGGGGTTCTCCGGGGGGTGAGCAGTTCTTC. Its translation: CASSSRGSPGGEQFF.

The chain uses TRBV4-3 and TRBJ1-6; TRBD1 matches 10 bases. CDR3 length equals 16 residues. Losses at the gene ends were 1 base for V and 8 bases for J; bases not matched to a gene: 5. Germline V gives CDR1 LGHNA, CDR2 YSLEER. This CDR3 is CASSQGTGGIDSPLHF. CDR3 nucleotide sequence: TGCGCCAGCAGCCAAGGGACAGGGGGGATCGATTCACCCCTCCACTTT.

The genes are TRBV6-5 and TRBJ2-7; 9 bases align to TRBD1. CDR1 is MNHEY and CDR2 is SVGAGI in the germline V gene. V shed 6 bases, J shed 3 bases, and the junction held 9 bases outside the gene matches. There are 15 residues in the CDR3. This CDR3 reads CASSDTGGPVYEQYF. The DNA for the CDR3 is TGTGCCAGCAGCGATACAGGGGGCCCCGTCTACGAGCAGTACTTC.

The V call is TRBV28, the J call TRBJ1-2, with a tentative D call TRBD1 (6 bases). The CDR3 has 13 residues. The V gene's germline CDR1 is MDHEN and CDR2 SYDVKM. The V gene lost 8 bases and the J gene lost 3 bases, with 13 bases spanning the gap. The CDR3 bases are TGTGCCAGCCGTTCGGGGGCTCACTATGGCTACACCTTC. The encoded protein is CASRSGAHYGYTF.

This sequence joins TRBV5-4 and TRBJ2-5, with TRBD2 matching 10 bases. From germline, CDR1 is SGHNT and CDR2 YYREEE (reference sequence). The CDR3 is 16 residues long. J gave up 5 bases and V 0 bases, and 7 bases lay outside the gene matches. The CDR3 protein is CASSLGSGRVEETQYF. The CDR3 DNA reads TGTGCCAGCAGCTTGGGGAGCGGGAGGGTAGAGGAGACCCAGTACTTC.

This chain connects TRBV7-2 to TRBJ2-2; D not resolved. Per the germline V gene, CDR1 is SGHTA and CDR2 is FQGNSA. This CDR3 contains 13 residues. V shed 1 base and J shed 8 bases, with 8 bases lying between them. The CDR3 region is CASSLVSQGELFF. CDR3 nucleotides: TGTGCCAGCAGCTTAGTATCACAAGGGGAGCTGTTTTTT.

This sequence joins TRBV5-1 and TRBJ2-3; 11 bases are a match to TRBD2. This CDR3 comprises 17 residues. Germline CDR1 SGHRS, CDR2 YFSETQ. V gave up 0 bases and J gave up 5 bases; unmatched junction bases: 8. The CDR3 DNA is TGCGCCAGCAGCTTGGGGGGGCTAGCGGGAGGAGGAGATACGCAGTATTTT. Translation gives CASSLGGLAGGGDTQYF.

The V and J genes are TRBV7-3 and TRBJ2-3, with D hard to call. Trimming removed 4 bases at V and 3 bases at J, with 8 bases between. This CDR3 is 13 amino acids long. CDR1 SGHTA and CDR2 FQGTGA come from the germline V gene. The CDR3 nucleotides are TGTGCCAGCAGCTCCCGACCAACAGATACGCAGTATTTT. The encoded protein is CASSSRPTDTQYF.

The CDR3, as DNA: TGTGCCACCCGACAGTTCAATCAGCCCCAGCATTTT. As protein: CATRQFNQPQHF. This chain joins TRBV19 and TRBJ1-5, with a possible D match to TRBD1 (5 bases). In germline, CDR1 is LNHDA, CDR2 SQIVND (reference sequence). There are 12 residues in the CDR3. Trimming took off 10 bases at V and 3 bases at J, with 10 bases between the two ends.

CDR3 sequence: CASSLMVDRGREQYF. The CDR3 DNA reads as TGCGCCAGCAGCCTGATGGTGGACAGGGGAAGGGAGCAGTACTTC. The chain recombines TRBV5-1 with TRBJ2-7; 9 bases are a match to TRBD1. The germline V gene has CDR1 SGHRS and CDR2 YFSETQ. There are 15 residues in the CDR3. V was clipped by 4 bases and J by 7 bases; unmatched bases: 12.

The chain links TRBV28 to TRBJ2-7, with no clear D. Germline CDR1 reads MDHEN; CDR2 reads SYDVKM. The CDR3 sequence is 11 residues long. V was trimmed by 6 bases and J by 3 bases, leaving 6 bases between them. The CDR3 protein is CASSRVYEQYF. The CDR3 DNA is TGTGCCAGCAGCCGAGTCTACGAGCAGTACTTC.

The CDR3 protein is CASTRRERFEAFF. CDR3 bases: TGTGCCAGTACCCGGCGGGAGAGGTTTGAAGCTTTCTTT. The chain couples TRBV19 to TRBJ1-1; D unresolved. Between the trimmed V and J ends, which lost 7 bases and 7 bases, there was a span of 16 bases. Germline V gives CDR1 LNHDA, CDR2 SQIVND (reference sequence). The CDR3 covers 13 residues.